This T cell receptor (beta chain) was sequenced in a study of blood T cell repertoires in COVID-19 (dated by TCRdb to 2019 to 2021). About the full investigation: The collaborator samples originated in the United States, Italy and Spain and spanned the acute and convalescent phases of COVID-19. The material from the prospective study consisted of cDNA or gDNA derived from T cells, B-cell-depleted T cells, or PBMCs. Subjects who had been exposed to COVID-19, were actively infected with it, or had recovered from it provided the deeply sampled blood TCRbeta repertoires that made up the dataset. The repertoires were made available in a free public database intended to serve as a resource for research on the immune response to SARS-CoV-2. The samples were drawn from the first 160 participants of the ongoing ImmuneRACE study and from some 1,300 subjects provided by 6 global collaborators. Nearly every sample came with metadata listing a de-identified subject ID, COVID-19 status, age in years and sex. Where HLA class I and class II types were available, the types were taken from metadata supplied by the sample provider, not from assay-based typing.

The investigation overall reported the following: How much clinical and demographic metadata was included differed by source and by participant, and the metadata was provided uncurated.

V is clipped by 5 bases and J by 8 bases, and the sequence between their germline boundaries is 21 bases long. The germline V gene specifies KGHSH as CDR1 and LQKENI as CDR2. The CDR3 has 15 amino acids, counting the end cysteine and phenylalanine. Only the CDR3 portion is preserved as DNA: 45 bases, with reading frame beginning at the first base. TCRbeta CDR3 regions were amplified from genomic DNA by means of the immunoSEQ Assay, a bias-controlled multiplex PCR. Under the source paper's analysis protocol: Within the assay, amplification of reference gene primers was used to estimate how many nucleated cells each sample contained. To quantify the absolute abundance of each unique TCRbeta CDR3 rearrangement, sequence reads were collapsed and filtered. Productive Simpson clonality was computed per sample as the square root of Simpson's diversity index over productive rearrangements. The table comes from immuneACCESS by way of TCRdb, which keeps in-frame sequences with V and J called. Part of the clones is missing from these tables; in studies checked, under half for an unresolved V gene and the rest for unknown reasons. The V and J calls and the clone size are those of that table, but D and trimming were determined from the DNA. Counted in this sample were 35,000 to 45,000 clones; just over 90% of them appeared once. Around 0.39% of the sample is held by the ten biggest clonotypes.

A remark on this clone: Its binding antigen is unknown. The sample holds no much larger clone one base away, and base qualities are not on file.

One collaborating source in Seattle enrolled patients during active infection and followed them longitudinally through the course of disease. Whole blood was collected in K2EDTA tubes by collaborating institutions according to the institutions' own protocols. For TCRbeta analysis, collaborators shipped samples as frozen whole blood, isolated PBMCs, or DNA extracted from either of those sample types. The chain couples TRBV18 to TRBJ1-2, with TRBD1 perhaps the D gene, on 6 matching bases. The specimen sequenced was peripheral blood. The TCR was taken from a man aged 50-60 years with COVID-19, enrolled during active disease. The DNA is TGTGCCAGCTCATCAACAACCGGGACATATCGAGGCTACACCTTC. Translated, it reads CASSSTTGTYRGYTF.